What follows are 17 T cell receptor beta chains derived from one specimen sequenced in a study of cytomegalovirus exposure and HLA in healthy donors. The PCR ran on 60 Vbeta and 13 Jbeta primers. Here immunoSEQ multiplex PCR was the method, and the copy in TCRdb shows in-frame clones only, minus some. The table lists around 100,000 clones, about 69% of them singletons. Sequencing input: PBMCs. All receptors derive from a woman in her late teens or twenties in good health and CMV-seropositive.

In this sample, this clone turned up a few times. This chain joins TRBV14 and TRBJ2-5, with a possible D match to TRBD1 (5 bases). V lost 2 bases to trimming and J lost 1 base, with 14 bases between them. The CDR3 is 16 residues long. Germline V CDR1 and CDR2: SGHDN, FVKESK. CDR3 sequence: CASSQTYDRLQETQYF. CDR3 sequence (DNA): TGTGCCAGCAGCCAAACCTACGACAGACTCCAAGAGACCCAGTACTTC.

This clone was recorded once. This chain links TRBV7-2 with TRBJ1-2, with D possibly TRBD1 on 5 matching bases. This CDR3 contains 15 residues. Trimming shortened V by 1 base and J by 7 bases, and 16 bases separated the two germline ends. Germline V CDR1 and CDR2: SGHTA, FQGNSA. CDR3 region: CASSLVSAGKGGYTF. The CDR3 bases are TGTGCCAGCAGCTTAGTGTCGGCAGGGAAGGGTGGCTACACCTTC. The full variable domain, its missing parts supplied by reference TRBV7-2 and TRBJ1-2, is GAGVSQSPSNKVTEKGKDVELRCDPISGHTALYWYRQSLGQGLEFLIYFQGNSAPDKSGLPSDRFSAERTGGSVSTLTIQRTQQEDSAVYLCASSLVSAGKGGYTFGSGTRLTVV.

The V gene is TRBV2, the J gene TRBJ2-3; 11 nucleotides line up with TRBD2. This CDR3 contains 16 residues. Germline CDR1 SNHLY, CDR2 FYNNEI. V was clipped by 7 bases and J by 4 bases; unmatched bases: 10. CDR3 in DNA: TGTGCCAGCACCAAAGGTTGGACTAGCGGGCCAGATACGCAGTATTTT. Residues: CASTKGWTSGPDTQYF.

The chain has TRBV5-4 and TRBJ2-3; TRBD2 matches at 12 bases. This CDR3 region has 14 residues. Germline V gene lookup returns CDR1 SGHNT and CDR2 YYREEE (reference sequence). V shed 3 bases, J shed 6 bases, and the junction held 2 bases outside the gene matches. CDR3 sequence reads: CASSSTSGGDTQYF. As DNA, the CDR3 is TGTGCCAGCAGCTCAACTAGCGGGGGGGATACGCAGTATTTT. Looking up the rest from reference TRBV5-4 and TRBJ2-3 gives the full variable domain: ETGVTQSPTHLIKTRGQQVTLRCSSQSGHNTVSWYQQALGQGPQFIFQYYREEENGRGNFPPRFSGLQFPNYSSELNVNALELDDSALYLCASSSTSGGDTQYFGPGTRLTVL.

The chain employs TRBV18 and TRBJ2-7; D gene ambiguous. Germline values: CDR1 KGHSH, CDR2 LQKENI. Trimming removed 6 bases from V and 0 bases from J, with 18 bases in between. CDR3 length equals 16 residues. The CDR3 DNA reads TGTGCCAGCTCTTCTCGCGGCAGAGCAGACTCCTACGAGCAGTACTTC. Amino acid sequence: CASSSRGRADSYEQYF.

The chain joins TRBV11-3 to TRBJ2-1, with a tentative D call TRBD2 (6 bases). Trimming cost V 5 bases and J 9 bases, with 26 bases left between them. Germline V gene lookup returns CDR1 SGHNT and CDR2 YENEEA. This CDR3 region has 17 residues. This chain's CDR3 is CASSRTGRDWAGSEQFF. The DNA for the CDR3 is TGTGCCAGCAGCCGAACCGGCCGGGACTGGGCGGGGAGTGAGCAGTTCTTC.

CDR3 in amino acids: CASSLGGGRSEQYF. The CDR3 DNA reads as TGCGCCAGCAGCTTGGGGGGCGGGAGAAGCGAGCAGTACTTC. The chain links TRBV5-1 to TRBJ2-7; TRBD2 matches 7 bases. The germline CDR1 and CDR2 sequences are SGHRS and YFSETQ. CDR3 length: 14 residues. The V gene end was trimmed by 0 bases and the J gene end by 6 bases; junction bases not matched to a gene: 6.

The chain employs TRBV7-2 and TRBJ2-3; perhaps TRBD2 as D (6 bases). With 4 bases removed from V and 2 bases from J, the gap between germline ends came to 19 bases. The CDR3 is made up of 17 amino acids. The germline gives CDR1 SGHTA, CDR2 FQGNSA. CDR3 DNA: TGTGCCAGCAGCTCAATGATGCCGGGACTCGACACAGATACGCAGTATTTT. As protein: CASSSMMPGLDTDTQYF.

V and J are TRBV6-6 and TRBJ1-3; D perhaps matches TRBD1 (6 bases). Deletions cut 5 bases from V and 2 bases from J, with 10 bases between. CDR3 length: 14 residues. Germline V gene data show CDR1 as MNHNY and CDR2 as SVGAGI (reference sequence). Written as DNA, the CDR3 is TGTGCCAGCAGTGACAGGACAACTGGAAACACCATATATTTT. As protein: CASSDRTTGNTIYF.

This rearrangement joins TRBV28 to TRBJ2-7, with D possibly being TRBD2 (7 bases). Germline V gives CDR1 MDHEN, CDR2 SYDVKM. The CDR3 runs 16 residues. Trimming stripped 6 bases from V and 1 base from J, with 19 bases between. DNA for the CDR3: TGTGCCAGCAGCATAGGGGGGGCCTCGGCTTCCTACGAGCAGTACTTC. Amino acid sequence: CASSIGGASASYEQYF.

This sequence joins TRBV5-8 and TRBJ2-7; TRBD2 aligns across 10 bases. Germline assignment: CDR1 SGHTS and CDR2 YDEGEE. The CDR3 has 14 amino acids. V was pared by 4 bases and J by 3 bases, with 4 bases of the junction left unmatched. The CDR3 sequence: CASSRGLADYEQYF. CDR3 nucleotide sequence: TGTGCCAGCAGCCGAGGACTAGCGGACTACGAGCAGTACTTC.

The V call is TRBV27, the J call TRBJ1-5; 7 bases agree with TRBD1. CDR1 is MNHEY and CDR2 is SMNVEV in the germline V gene (reference sequence). The trim removed 4 bases at V and 7 bases at J, leaving 4 bases unmatched. The CDR3 consists of 13 residues. The CDR3 here is CASSSDREQPQHF. The CDR3 coding sequence is TGTGCCAGCAGTTCTGACAGGGAGCAGCCCCAGCATTTT.

This chain connects TRBV7-2 to TRBJ1-6; weak D call: TRBD1 (5 bases). CDR1 and CDR2 (germline): SGHTA, FQGNSA. The germline V and J ends were trimmed by 0 bases and 8 bases, with 11 bases remaining between them. The CDR3 has 15 amino acids. The DNA of the CDR3 is TGTGCCAGCAGCTTAGCCCTCAGGGCCTATTCACCCCTCCACTTT. Translation gives CASSLALRAYSPLHF.

The V and J genes are TRBV5-1 and TRBJ2-2, with TRBD2 as a possible D gene (6 bases). The CDR3 sequence is 18 residues long. Germline CDR1 reads SGHRS; CDR2 reads YFSETQ. The V end was cut by 0 bases, the J end by 6 bases, with 21 bases between. The CDR3 spells CASSLARGSTRSPGELFF. The CDR3 bases are TGCGCCAGCAGCTTGGCTCGGGGGTCGACGCGGAGCCCCGGGGAGCTGTTTTTT. Using reference TRBV5-1 and TRBJ2-2 for the parts outside the CDR3, the full variable domain is KAGVTQTPRYLIKTRGQQVTLSCSPISGHRSVSWYQQTPGQGLQFLFEYFSETQRNKGNFPGRFSGRQFSNSRSEMNVSTLELGDSALYLCASSLARGSTRSPGELFFGEGSRLTVL.

On this clone itself: One end of the junction does not line up with germline, which may come from a read error. Other DNA sequences in this sample translate to the same CDR3. The V call is TRBV28, the J call TRBJ2-7; a weak D match, TRBD2 (6 bases). The V gene's germline CDR1 is MDHEN and CDR2 SYDVKM. The CDR3 has 14 residues. DNA for the CDR3: TGCGCCAGCAGCGTTGGCCTGCGGCGGGGCGAGCAGTACTTC. This codes for CASSVGLRRGEQYF. The full variable domain, its missing parts supplied by reference TRBV28 and TRBJ2-7, is DVKVTQSSRYLVKRTGEKVFLECVQDMDHENMFWYRQDPGLGLRLIYFSYDVKMKEKGDIPEGYSVSREKKERFSLILESASTNQTSMYLCASSVGLRRGEQYFGPGTRLTVT.

This clone was detected only a few times. The J gene is TRBJ2-4, the V gene TRBV2; D may be TRBD2 (5 bases). CDR3 size: 15 residues. Germline lookup yields CDR1 SNHLY and CDR2 FYNNEI. The V end lost 5 bases, the J end lost 6 bases, and 17 bases lay between the germline ends. The CDR3 coding sequence is TGTGCCAGCAGTCTTCCCTTCGGGGATATAAACATTCAGTACTTC. Encoded protein: CASSLPFGDINIQYF.

This clone was counted between two and nine times. The V and J genes are TRBV28 and TRBJ1-1, with D tentatively TRBD1 (5 bases). The germline gives CDR1 MDHEN, CDR2 SYDVKM. The CDR3 extends over 14 amino acids. V was cut by 5 bases and J by 6 bases, with 16 bases left in between. Here the CDR3 reads CASSLTQGISEAFF. The CDR3 region has the DNA TGTGCCAGCAGTCTGACTCAGGGTATATCTGAAGCTTTCTTT. Based on the CDR3 plus reference TRBV28 and TRBJ1-1, the full variable domain is DVKVTQSSRYLVKRTGEKVFLECVQDMDHENMFWYRQDPGLGLRLIYFSYDVKMKEKGDIPEGYSVSREKKERFSLILESASTNQTSMYLCASSLTQGISEAFFGQGTRLTVV.